Reported below is one T cell receptor beta chain. The sample belongs to a study of blood T cell repertoires in COVID-19. Germline assignment: CDR1 SGDLS and CDR2 YYNGEE. V shed 4 bases and J 4 bases; nucleotides not matched to a gene: 10. The CDR3 sequence is 15 residues long. Sequenced by immunoSEQ multiplex PCR; TCRdb stores in-frame clones only, minus some. The sample lists some 240,000 clones, about 86% occurring once. The chain has TRBV9 and TRBJ2-5; TRBD1 agrees at 7 bases. Source material: PBMCs or T cells enriched from blood (not recorded which). The sequence came from a woman in her thirties or forties with acute COVID-19. In DNA, the CDR3 is TGTGCCAGCAGCCCGACAGGGTCGGAAGGAGAGACCCAGTACTTC. This encodes CASSPTGSEGETQYF. Full variable domain (rest looked up from reference TRBV9 and TRBJ2-5): DSGVTQTPKHLITATGQRVTLRCSPRSGDLSVYWYQQSLDQGLQFLIQYYNGEERAKGNILERFSAQQFPDLHSELNLSSLELGDSALYFCASSPTGSEGETQYFGPGTRLLVL.